This T cell receptor beta chain is drawn from a study of T cell responses to AZD1222 COVID-19 vaccine. Study results and limitations: Every sample of the repertoires postdated the peak T cell response. Dominant at 160-218 and 743-854, vaccine-associated CD4 TCRs also spanned spike. Among the donors, most were white British and more were female, and clonal diversity was possibly underestimated.

Note on this clone: What it recognizes is unknown.

Some clones are missing from TCRdb's copy, which holds only in-frame ones; the method was immunoSEQ multiplex PCR. The sample has tens of thousands of clones; roughly 90% are singletons. The clonotype comes from an adult in good health. The sample in question was peripheral blood, obtained on day 0 of AZD1222 vaccination.

As DNA, the CDR3 is TGTGCCAGCAACCCACGGACTAGCGTATACAATGAGCAGTTCTTC. Its protein product is CASNPRTSVYNEQFF. The chain combines TRBV11-2 with TRBJ2-1; 9 nucleotides line up with TRBD2. V lost 7 bases and J lost 4; bases outside the gene matches: 8. The germline CDR1 and CDR2 sequences are SGHAT and FQNNGV. This CDR3 is 15 amino acids long. Looking up the rest from reference TRBV11-2 and TRBJ2-1 gives the full variable domain: EAGVAQSPRYKIIEKRQSVAFWCNPISGHATLYWYQQILGQGPKLLIQFQNNGVVDDSQLPKDRFSAERLKGVDSTLKIQPAKLEDSAVYLCASNPRTSVYNEQFFGPGTRLTVL.